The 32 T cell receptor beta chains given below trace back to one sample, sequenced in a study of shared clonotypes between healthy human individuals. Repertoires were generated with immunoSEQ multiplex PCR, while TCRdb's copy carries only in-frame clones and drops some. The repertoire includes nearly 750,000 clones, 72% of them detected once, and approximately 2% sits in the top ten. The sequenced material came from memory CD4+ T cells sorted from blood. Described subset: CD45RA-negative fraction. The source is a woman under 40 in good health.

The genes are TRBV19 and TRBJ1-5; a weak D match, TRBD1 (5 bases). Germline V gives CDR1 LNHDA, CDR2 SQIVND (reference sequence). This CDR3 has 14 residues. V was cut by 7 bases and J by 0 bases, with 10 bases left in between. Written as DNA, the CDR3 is TGTGCCAGTACCCTTAGGGGTAGCAATCAGCCCCAGCATTTT. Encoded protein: CASTLRGSNQPQHF.

CDR3 bases: TGTGCCAGCAGCTTAGGACGGGAGGGCCTATATGAGCAGTTCTTC. This gives the protein CASSLGREGLYEQFF. This chain links TRBV7-6 with TRBJ2-1; 8 bases agree with TRBD2. Germline CDR1 reads SGHVS; CDR2 reads FNYEAQ. The CDR3 spans 15 residues. The V gene end was trimmed by 1 base and the J gene end by 8 bases; junction bases not matched to a gene: 7. The variable domain in full, with the rest retrieved from reference TRBV7-6 and TRBJ2-1, is GAGVSQSPRYKVTKRGQDVALRCDPISGHVSLYWYRQALGQGPEFLTYFNYEAQQDKSGLPNDRFSAERPEGSISTLTIQRTEQRDSAMYRCASSLGREGLYEQFFGPGTRLTVL.

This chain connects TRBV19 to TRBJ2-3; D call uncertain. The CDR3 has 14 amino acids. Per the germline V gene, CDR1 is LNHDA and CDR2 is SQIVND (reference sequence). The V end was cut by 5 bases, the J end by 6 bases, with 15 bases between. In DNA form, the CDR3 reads TGTGCCAGTAGTCCAGGTCTAGAGGTGGATACGCAGTATTTT. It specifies CASSPGLEVDTQYF. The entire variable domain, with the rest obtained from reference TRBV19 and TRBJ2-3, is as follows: DGGITQSPKYLFRKEGQNVTLSCEQNLNHDAMYWYRQDPGQGLRLIYYSQIVNDFQKGDIAEGYSVSREKKESFPLTVTSAQKNPTAFYLCASSPGLEVDTQYFGPGTRLTVL.

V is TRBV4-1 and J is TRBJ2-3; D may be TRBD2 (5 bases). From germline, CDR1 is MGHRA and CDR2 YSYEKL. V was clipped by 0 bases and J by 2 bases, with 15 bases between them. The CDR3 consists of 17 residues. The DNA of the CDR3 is TGCGCCAGCAGCCAAGAGTCAAGCGGAACAAACACAGATACGCAGTATTTT. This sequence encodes CASSQESSGTNTDTQYF.

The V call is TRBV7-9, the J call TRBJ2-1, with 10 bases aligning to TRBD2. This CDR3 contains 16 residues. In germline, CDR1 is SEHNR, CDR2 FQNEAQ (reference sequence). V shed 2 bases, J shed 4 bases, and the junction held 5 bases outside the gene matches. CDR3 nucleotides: TGTGCCAGCAGCTTACCAGGACTAGCGGCGTACAATGAGCAGTTCTTC. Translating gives CASSLPGLAAYNEQFF.

CDR3 nucleotides: TGCGCCAGCAGCTTGGTAGTTGGGACCCCTGAAGCTTTCTTT. It specifies CASSLVVGTPEAFF. The chain uses TRBV5-1 and TRBJ1-1, with a tentative D call TRBD1 (5 bases). The CDR3 is 14 amino acids. CDR1 is SGHRS, CDR2 YFSETQ, per germline. The V end was cut by 0 bases, the J end by 6 bases, with 12 bases between.

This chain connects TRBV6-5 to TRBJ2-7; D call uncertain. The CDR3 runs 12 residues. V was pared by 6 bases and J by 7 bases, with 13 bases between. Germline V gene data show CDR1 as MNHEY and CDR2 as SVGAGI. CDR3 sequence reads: CASRDPLGEQYF. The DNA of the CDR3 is TGTGCCAGCAGAGACCCCCTTGGGGAGCAGTACTTC.

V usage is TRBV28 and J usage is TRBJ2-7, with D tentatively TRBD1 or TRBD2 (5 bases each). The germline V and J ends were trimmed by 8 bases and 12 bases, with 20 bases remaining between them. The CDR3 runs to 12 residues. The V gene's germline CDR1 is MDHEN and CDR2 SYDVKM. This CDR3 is CASQGVGPSGYF. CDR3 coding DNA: TGTGCCAGCCAAGGGGTGGGACCCTCTGGGTACTTC. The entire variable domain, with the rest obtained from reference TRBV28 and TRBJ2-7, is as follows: DVKVTQSSRYLVKRTGEKVFLECVQDMDHENMFWYRQDPGLGLRLIYFSYDVKMKEKGDIPEGYSVSREKKERFSLILESASTNQTSMYLCASQGVGPSGYFGPGTRLTVT.

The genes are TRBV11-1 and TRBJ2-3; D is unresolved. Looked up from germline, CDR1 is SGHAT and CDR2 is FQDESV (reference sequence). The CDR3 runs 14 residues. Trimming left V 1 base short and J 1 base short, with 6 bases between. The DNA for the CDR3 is TGTGCCAGCAGCTTAGATCCACGCACAGATACGCAGTATTTT. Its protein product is CASSLDPRTDTQYF.

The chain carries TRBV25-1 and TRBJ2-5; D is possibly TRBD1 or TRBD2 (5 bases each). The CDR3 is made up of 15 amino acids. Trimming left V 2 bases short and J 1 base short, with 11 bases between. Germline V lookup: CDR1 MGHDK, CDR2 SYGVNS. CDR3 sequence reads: CASSEPGPSQETQYF. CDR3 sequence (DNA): TGTGCCAGCAGTGAACCGGGACCAAGCCAAGAGACCCAGTACTTC.

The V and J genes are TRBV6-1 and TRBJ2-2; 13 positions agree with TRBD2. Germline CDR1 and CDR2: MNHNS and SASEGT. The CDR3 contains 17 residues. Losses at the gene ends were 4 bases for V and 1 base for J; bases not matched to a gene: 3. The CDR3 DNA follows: TGTGCCAGCAGTGGTGGACTAGCGGGAGAGAACACCGGGGAGCTGTTTTTT. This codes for CASSGGLAGENTGELFF.

DNA of the CDR3: TGTGCCTGCCCAAAGGGACTAGCGGAGACATACAATGAGCAGTTCTTC. This translates into CACPKGLAETYNEQFF. The chain uses TRBV7-9 and TRBJ2-1; 11 bases align to TRBD2. Germline loops: CDR1 SEHNR, CDR2 FQNEAQ (reference sequence). V was pared by 11 bases and J by 4 bases, with 13 bases of the junction left unmatched. This CDR3 contains 16 residues.

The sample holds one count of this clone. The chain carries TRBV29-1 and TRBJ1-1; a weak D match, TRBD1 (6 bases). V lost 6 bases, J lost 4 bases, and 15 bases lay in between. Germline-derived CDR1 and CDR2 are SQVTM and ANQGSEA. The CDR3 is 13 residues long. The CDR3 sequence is CSVQGRMGTEAFF. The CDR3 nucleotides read TGCAGCGTCCAGGGGCGCATGGGCACTGAAGCTTTCTTT. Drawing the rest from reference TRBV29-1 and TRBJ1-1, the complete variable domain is SAVISQKPSRDICQRGTSLTIQCQVDSQVTMMFWYRQQPGQSLTLIATANQGSEATYESGFVIDKFPISRPNLTFSTLTVSNMSPEDSSIYLCSVQGRMGTEAFFGQGTRLTVV.

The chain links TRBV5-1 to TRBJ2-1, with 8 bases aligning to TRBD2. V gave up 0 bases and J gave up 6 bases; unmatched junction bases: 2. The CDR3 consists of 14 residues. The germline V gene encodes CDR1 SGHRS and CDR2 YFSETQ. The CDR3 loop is CASSLGSGANEQFF. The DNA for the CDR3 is TGCGCCAGCAGCTTGGGTAGCGGGGCCAATGAGCAGTTCTTC.

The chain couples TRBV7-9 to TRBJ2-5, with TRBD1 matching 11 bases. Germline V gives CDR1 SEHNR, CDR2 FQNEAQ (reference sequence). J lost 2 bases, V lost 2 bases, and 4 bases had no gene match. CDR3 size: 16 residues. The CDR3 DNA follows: TGTGCCAGCAGCTTAATGGGACAGGGGGGTCAAGAGACCCAGTACTTC. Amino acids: CASSLMGQGGQETQYF.

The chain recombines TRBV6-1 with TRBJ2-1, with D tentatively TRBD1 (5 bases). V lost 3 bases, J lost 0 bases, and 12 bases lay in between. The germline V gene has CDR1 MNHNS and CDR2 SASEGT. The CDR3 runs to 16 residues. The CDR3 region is CASSEGRWSSYNEQFF. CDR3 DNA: TGTGCCAGCAGTGAGGGGCGGTGGAGCTCCTACAATGAGCAGTTCTTC.

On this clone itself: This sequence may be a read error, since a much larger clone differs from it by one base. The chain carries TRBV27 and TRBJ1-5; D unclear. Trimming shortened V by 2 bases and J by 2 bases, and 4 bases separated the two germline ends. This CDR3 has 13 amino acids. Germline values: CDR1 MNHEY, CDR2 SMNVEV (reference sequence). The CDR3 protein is CASSLTGNQPQHF. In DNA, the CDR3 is TGTGCCAGCAGTTTAACGGGCAATCAGCCCCAGCATTTT.

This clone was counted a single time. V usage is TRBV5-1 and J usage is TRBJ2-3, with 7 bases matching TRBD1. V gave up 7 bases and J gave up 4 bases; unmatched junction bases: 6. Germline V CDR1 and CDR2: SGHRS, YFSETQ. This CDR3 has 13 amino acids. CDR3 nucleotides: TGCGCCAGCGCGAACCAGGGGGCAGATACGCAGTATTTT. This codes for CASANQGADTQYF.

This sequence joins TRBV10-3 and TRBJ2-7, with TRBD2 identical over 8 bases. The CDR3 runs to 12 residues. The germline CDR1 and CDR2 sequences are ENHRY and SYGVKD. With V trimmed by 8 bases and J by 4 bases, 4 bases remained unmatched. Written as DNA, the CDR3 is TGTGCCATCCGGACTAGCCAGTACGAGCAGTACTTC. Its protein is CAIRTSQYEQYF.

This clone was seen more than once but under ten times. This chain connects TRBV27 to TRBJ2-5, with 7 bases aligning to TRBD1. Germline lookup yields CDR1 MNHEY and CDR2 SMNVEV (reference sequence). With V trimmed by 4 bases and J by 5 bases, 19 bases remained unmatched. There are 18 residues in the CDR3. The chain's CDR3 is CASSSTPQDRDVGETQYF. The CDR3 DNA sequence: TGTGCCAGCAGTTCCACCCCACAAGACAGGGATGTAGGGGAGACCCAGTACTTC.

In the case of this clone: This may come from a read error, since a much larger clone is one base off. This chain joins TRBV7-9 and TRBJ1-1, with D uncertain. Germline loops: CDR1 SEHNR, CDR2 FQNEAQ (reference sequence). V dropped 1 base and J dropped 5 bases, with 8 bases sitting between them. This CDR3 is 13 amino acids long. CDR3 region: CASSLVMETEAFF. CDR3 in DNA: TGTGCCAGCAGCTTAGTGATGGAGACTGAAGCTTTCTTT.

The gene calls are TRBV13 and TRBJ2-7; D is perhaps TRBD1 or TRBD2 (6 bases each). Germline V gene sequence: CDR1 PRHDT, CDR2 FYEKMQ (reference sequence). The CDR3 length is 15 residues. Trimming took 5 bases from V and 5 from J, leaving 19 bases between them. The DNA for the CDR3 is TGTGCCAGCAGCCACAGCCGGGGGACACCGGACGAGCAGTACTTC. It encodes CASSHSRGTPDEQYF.

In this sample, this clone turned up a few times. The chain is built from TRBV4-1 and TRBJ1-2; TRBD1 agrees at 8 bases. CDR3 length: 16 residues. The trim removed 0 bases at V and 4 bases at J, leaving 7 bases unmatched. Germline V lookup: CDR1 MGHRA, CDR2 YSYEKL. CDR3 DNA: TGCGCCAGCAGCCAAGACAGGGGGCGACTCCCCTATGGCTACACCTTC. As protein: CASSQDRGRLPYGYTF.

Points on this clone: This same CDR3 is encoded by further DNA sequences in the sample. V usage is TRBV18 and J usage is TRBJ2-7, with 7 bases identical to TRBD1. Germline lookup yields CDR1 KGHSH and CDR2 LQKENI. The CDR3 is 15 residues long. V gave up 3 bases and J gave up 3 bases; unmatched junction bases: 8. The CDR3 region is CASSPNRDSLYEQYF. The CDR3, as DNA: TGTGCCAGCTCACCGAACCGGGACAGTCTCTACGAGCAGTACTTC. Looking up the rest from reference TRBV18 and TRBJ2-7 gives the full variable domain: NAGVMQNPRHLVRRRGQEARLRCSPMKGHSHVYWYRQLPEEGLKFMVYLQKENIIDESGMPKERFSAEFPKEGPSILRIQQVVRGDSAAYFCASSPNRDSLYEQYFGPGTRLTVT.

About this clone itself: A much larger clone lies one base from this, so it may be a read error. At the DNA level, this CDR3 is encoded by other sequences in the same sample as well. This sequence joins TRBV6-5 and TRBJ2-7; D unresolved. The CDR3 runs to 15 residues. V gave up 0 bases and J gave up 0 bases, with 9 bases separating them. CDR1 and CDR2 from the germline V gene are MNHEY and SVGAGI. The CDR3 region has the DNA TGTGCCAGCAGTTACTCTGCAGGTAGCTCCTACGAGCAGTACTTC. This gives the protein CASSYSAGSSYEQYF.

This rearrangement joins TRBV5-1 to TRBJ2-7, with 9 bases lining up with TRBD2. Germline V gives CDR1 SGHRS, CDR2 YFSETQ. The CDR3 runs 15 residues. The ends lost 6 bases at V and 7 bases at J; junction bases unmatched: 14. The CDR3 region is CASTTGVAGAGEQYF. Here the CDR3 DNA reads TGCGCCAGCACCACGGGAGTAGCGGGAGCGGGAGAGCAGTACTTC.

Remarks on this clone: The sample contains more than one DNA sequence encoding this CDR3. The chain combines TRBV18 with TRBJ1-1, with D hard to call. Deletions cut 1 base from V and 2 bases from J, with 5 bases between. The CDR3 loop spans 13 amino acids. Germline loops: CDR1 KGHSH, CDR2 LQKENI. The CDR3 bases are TGTGCCAGCTCACCACAGGGAAACACTGAAGCTTTCTTT. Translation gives CASSPQGNTEAFF.

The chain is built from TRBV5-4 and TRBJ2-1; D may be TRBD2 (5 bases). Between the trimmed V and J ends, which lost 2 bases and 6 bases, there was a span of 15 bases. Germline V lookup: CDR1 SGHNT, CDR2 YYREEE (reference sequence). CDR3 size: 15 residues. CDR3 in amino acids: CASSFTTRGSNEQFF. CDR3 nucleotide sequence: TGTGCCAGCAGCTTTACAACTAGAGGGTCCAATGAGCAGTTCTTC.

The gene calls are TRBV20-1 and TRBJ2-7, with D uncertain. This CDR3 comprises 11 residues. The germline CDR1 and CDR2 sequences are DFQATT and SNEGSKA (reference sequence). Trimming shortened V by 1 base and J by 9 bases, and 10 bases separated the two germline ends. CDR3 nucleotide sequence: TGCAGTGCTAGAGTTGAGCGTTGGCAGTACTTC. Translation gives CSARVERWQYF.

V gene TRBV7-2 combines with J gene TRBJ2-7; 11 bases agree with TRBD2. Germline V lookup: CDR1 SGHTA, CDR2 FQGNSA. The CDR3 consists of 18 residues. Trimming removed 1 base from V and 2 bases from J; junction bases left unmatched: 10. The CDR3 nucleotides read TGTGCCAGCAGCTTAGAAGGGCTAGCGGGAGGCAGACCCTACGAGCAGTACTTC. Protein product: CASSLEGLAGGRPYEQYF.

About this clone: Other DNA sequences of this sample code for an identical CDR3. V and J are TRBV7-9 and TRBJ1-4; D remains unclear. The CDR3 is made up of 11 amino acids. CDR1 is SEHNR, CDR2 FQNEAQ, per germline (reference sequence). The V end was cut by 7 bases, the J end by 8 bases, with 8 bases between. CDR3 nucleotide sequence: TGTGCCAGCACCTCCCGAGAAAAACTGTTTTTT. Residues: CASTSREKLFF.

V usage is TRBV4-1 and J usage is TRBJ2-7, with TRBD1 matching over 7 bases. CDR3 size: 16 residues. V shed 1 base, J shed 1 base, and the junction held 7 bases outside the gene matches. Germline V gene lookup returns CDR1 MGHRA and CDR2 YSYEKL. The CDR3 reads CASSQARQGPSYEQYF. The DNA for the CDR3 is TGCGCCAGCAGCCAAGCTCGACAGGGCCCATCCTACGAGCAGTACTTC.